Sequencing of this TCR beta chain was carried out in a study of shared clonotypes between healthy human individuals (TCRdb year 2020). General notes on the study: The cohort comprised two women and a few men aged 18 to 49 years. Blood TCR repertoires of roughly five healthy adults were deeply sequenced to estimate repertoire size and the extent of clonotype sharing between individuals. Different laboratories and diverse techniques were used to prepare libraries and sequence TCR repertoires, to increase sequencing depth and limit assay-specific biases. Each donor's leukapheresis produced roughly between about 0.9 and 9.5 billion PBMCs. For each donor, CD4 naive and CD4 memory were each run on three plates, CD8 naive on two plates, and CD8 memory on one plate.

Using the deep immunoSEQ assay, multiplex PCR amplified TCR CDR3 regions from genomic DNA. Extracted genomic DNA from each cell subset was distributed evenly across all wells of several immunoSEQ 96-well plates, and each plate was treated as a replicate. For sorted subsets, roughly 200 ng of genomic DNA, equivalent to 25,000 to 35,000 T cell genomes, went into each replicate PCR. The purified libraries were quantified using a Qubit 3.0 fluorometer, sized with a Bioanalyzer 2100, and then quantified again using the KAPA Library Quantification kit. Each immunoSEQ 96-well plate was sequenced on its own single-read 150-cycle Illumina NextSeq 550 flow cell. The published analysis was carried out like this. The immunoSEQ output contained only junctional sequences without quality scores, so filtering could not match that applied to full-length reads. Sequences were annotated with PyIR, a Python wrapper for IgBLAST v1.9, using IMGT germline references to assign V/J genes and CDR3. Reads were filtered out if the reads had weak V/J assignments (E-value above 1e-6), no CDR3, stop codons, out-of-frame junctions, or ambiguous translated residues. A V3J clonotype was defined by an identical inferred V gene, J gene, and CDR3 amino acid sequence. The percentage overlap between two repertoires was calculated by dividing the number of shared unique clonotypes by the size of the smaller repertoire. RTK rarefaction, the Chao1 estimator, and Recon v2.1 estimates of unobserved clonotypes were used to assess repertoire richness. Generation probabilities for all TCRbeta clonotypes obtained by the gDNA method from a handful of donors were computed using OLGA. TCRdb provides this immuneACCESS table in a form limited to in-frame rearrangements. Some clones are lacking; in checked studies, under half of them reflect an unresolved V gene, and why the rest are absent is not known. For V, J and clone size, that table is used; D and trimming come from the DNA. In this sample the table shows hundreds of thousands of clones, approximately 96% of which occur a single time. The ten largest clones add up to 0.2% to 0.25% of the sample.

General study outcomes and caveats: Naive subsets generally had larger estimated clonotype richness than memory subsets. Even with the large sequencing depth, rarefaction of the sorted-subset datasets indicated that sequencing was incomplete. Based on pairwise subsampling, the degree of clonotype sharing among donors was expected to be affected by sequencing depth. Sampling was limited to blood, and TCR repertoires in tissue likely differ from TCR repertoires in blood. Clonotypes shared by all four sorted-subset donors showed higher generation probabilities than non-shared clonotypes. Because the study included only a small number of donors, the genetic and exposure-history diversity represented was limited. When a handful of donors were compared, the shared fraction of clonotypes was approximately 5% for naive CD4, over 3% for naive CD8, roughly 2.3% for memory CD4, and around 0.4% for memory CD8.

For the CD8 naive samples, CD45RO-negative cells were positively selected for CCR7, yielding a CD45RA+CCR7+ population from which TemRA cells were excluded. Healthy HIV-negative adults with no recently reported acute infections or vaccinations were included as donors. Every donor was a Caucasian adult residing in Nashville, Tennessee, USA. Blood was obtained by leukapheresis, after which PBMCs were separated by Ficoll-Histopaque density gradient centrifugation and cryopreserved in liquid nitrogen vapor phase. Purity and quantity of every magnetically sorted T cell population were checked by analytical flow cytometry. From each sorted fraction, genomic DNA was isolated and quantified by UV absorbance on a Nanodrop 2000c. The CDR3 contains 15 residues, cysteine and phenylalanine counted. Just CDR3 DNA is preserved here, 45 bases in frame from base 1. The trim is 5 bases for V and 3 bases for J, with a gap of 14 bases between the germline ends. CDR1 SGHRS and CDR2 YFSETQ were looked up in the germline V gene.

With regard to this clone: Its antigen remains undetermined. Within one base of it there is no much larger clone, and no base qualities were kept.

The V and J segments used are TRBV5-1 and TRBJ2-2, and the D gene may be TRBD1, 5 bases matching. The clonotype originates from a man younger than 40 in good health. The specimen sequenced was naive CD8+ T cells sorted from blood. The meaning of the sample's cell subset or site label: CD45RA+CCR7+. The nucleotides are TGCGCCAGCAGTGAAGGGGATTTGGACACCGGGGAGCTGTTTTTT. The translation is CASSEGDLDTGELFF.